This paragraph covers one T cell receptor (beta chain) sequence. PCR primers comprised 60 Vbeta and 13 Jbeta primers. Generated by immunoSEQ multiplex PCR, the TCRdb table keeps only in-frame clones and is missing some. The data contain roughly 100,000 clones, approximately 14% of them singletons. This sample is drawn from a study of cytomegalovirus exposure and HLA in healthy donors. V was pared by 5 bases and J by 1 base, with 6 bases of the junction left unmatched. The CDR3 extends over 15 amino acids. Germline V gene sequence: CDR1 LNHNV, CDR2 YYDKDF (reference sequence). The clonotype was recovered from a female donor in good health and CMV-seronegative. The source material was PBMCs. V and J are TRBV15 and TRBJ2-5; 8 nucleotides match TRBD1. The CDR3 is CATSPGQGLQETQYF. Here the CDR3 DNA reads TGTGCCACCAGCCCTGGACAGGGCCTCCAAGAGACCCAGTACTTC.